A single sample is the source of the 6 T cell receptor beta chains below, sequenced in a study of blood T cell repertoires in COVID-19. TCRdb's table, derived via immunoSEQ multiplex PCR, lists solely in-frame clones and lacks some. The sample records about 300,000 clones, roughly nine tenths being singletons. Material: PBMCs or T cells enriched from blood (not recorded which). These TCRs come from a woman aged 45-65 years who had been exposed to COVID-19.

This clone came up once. CDR3 loop: CASSPDRDEAFF. For the CDR3, the DNA is TGTGCCAGCTCACCAGACAGGGATGAAGCTTTCTTT. This chain connects TRBV18 to TRBJ1-1; 7 nucleotides line up with TRBD1. The trim removed 2 bases at V and 7 bases at J, leaving 1 base unmatched. CDR3 length: 12 amino acids. Germline CDR1 is KGHSH and CDR2 is LQKENI.

The CDR3 protein is CASSHSDRDRGNQPQHF. CDR3 sequence (DNA): TGTGCCAGCAGCCACTCAGACCGGGACAGGGGCAATCAGCCCCAGCATTTT. This chain connects TRBV2 to TRBJ1-5; 9 positions match TRBD1. V lost 6 bases and J lost 2; bases outside the gene matches: 11. This CDR3 has 17 amino acids. Germline CDR1 reads SNHLY; CDR2 reads FYNNEI.

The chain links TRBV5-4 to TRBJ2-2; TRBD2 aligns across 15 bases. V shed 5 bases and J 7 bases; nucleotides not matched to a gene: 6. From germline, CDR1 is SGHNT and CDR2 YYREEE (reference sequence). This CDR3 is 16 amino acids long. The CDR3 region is CASSPGLAGGFGELFF. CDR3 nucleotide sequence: TGTGCCAGCAGTCCAGGACTAGCGGGGGGGTTCGGGGAGCTGTTTTTT.

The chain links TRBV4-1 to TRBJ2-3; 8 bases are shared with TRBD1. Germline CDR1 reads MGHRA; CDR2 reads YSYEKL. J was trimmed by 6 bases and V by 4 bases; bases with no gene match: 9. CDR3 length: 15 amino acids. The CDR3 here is CASSLQTGVTDTQYF. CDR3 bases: TGCGCCAGCAGCCTCCAGACAGGGGTAACTGATACGCAGTATTTT.

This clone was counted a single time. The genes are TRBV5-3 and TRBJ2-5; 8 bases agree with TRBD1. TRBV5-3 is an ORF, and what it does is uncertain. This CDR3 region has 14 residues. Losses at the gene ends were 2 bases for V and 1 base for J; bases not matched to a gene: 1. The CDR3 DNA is TGTGCCAGAAGCTTAGACAGGGGCCAAGAGACCCAGTACTTC. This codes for CARSLDRGQETQYF.

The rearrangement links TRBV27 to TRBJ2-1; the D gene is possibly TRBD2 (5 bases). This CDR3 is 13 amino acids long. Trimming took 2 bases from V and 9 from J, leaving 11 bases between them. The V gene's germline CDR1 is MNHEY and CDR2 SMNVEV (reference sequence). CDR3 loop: CASSLAEGTEQFF. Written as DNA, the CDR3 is TGTGCCAGCAGTTTAGCCGAGGGTACTGAGCAGTTCTTC.